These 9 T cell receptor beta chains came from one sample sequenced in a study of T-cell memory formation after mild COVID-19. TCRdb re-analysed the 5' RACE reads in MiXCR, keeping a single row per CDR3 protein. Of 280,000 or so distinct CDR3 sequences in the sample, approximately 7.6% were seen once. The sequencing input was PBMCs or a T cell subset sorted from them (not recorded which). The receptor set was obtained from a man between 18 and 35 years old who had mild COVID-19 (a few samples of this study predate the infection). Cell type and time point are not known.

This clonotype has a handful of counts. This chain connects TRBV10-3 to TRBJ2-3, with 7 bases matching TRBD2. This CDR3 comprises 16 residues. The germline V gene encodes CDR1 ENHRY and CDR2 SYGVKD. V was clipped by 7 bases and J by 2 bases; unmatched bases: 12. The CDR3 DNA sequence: TGTGCCATCAAGAATCGCTCTAGCGGCTTCACAGATACGCAGTATTTT. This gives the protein CAIKNRSSGFTDTQYF.

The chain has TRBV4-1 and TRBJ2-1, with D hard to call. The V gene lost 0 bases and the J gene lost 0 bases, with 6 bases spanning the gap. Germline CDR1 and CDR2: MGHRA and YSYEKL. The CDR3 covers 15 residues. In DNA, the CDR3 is TGCGCCAGCAGCCAAGATTATAGCTCCTACAATGAGCAGTTCTTC. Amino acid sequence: CASSQDYSSYNEQFF.

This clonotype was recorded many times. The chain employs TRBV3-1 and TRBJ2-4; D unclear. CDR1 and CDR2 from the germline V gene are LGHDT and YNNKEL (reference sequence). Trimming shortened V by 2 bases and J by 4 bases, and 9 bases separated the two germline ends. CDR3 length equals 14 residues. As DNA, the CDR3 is TGTGCCAGCAGCCAAATATCCAGTAAAAACATTCAGTACTTC. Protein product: CASSQISSKNIQYF. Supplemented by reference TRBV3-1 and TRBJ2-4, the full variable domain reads DTAVSQTPKYLVTQMGNDKSIKCEQNLGHDTMYWYKQDSKKFLKIMFSYNNKELIINETVPNRFSPKSPDKAHLNLHINSLELGDSAVYFCASSQISSKNIQYFGAGTRLSVL.

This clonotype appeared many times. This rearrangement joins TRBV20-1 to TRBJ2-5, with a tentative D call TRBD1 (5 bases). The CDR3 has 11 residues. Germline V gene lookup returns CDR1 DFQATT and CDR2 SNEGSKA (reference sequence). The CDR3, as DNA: TGCAGCGTGACAGAACAAGAGACCCAGTACTTC. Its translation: CSVTEQETQYF.

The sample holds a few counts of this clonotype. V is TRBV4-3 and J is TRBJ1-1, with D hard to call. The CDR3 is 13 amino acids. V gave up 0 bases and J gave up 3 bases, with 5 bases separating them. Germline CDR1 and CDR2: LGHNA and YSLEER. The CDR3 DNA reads TGCGCCAGCAGCCAAGATTATCACACTGAAGCTTTCTTT. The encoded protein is CASSQDYHTEAFF.

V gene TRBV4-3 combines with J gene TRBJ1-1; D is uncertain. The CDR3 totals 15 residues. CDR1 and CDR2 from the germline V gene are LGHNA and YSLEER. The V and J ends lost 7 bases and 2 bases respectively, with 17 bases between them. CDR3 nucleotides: TGCGCCAGCACCCTGAGCCGCAGCTTAAACACTGAAGCTTTCTTT. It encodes CASTLSRSLNTEAFF.

In DNA form, the CDR3 reads TGCGCCAGCAGCTTGGTAGGGATCCGGGAGACCCAGTACTTC. Residues: CASSLVGIRETQYF. The chain employs TRBV5-1 and TRBJ2-5; D is undetermined. V dropped 0 bases and J dropped 5 bases, with 11 bases sitting between them. CDR3 length equals 14 residues. The germline V gene encodes CDR1 SGHRS and CDR2 YFSETQ.

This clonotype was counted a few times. CDR3 in amino acids: CASSPTTSGQGSGYTF. CDR3 in DNA: TGTGCCAGCTCACCTACAACATCTGGACAGGGGTCTGGCTACACCTTC. The chain recombines TRBV18 with TRBJ1-2; TRBD1 aligns across 9 bases. The J segment lost 7 bases and the V segment lost 3 bases, leaving 12 bases of the junction unmatched. CDR1 and CDR2 (germline): KGHSH, LQKENI. The CDR3 covers 16 residues.

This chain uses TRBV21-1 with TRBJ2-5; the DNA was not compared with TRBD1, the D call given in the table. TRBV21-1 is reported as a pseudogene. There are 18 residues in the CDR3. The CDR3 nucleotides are TGTGCCAGCAGGTCCCCGGGGTTGGGGACAGGGGACGAAGAGACCCAGTACTTC. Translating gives CASRSPGLGTGDEETQYF.